One TCR beta chain is described in this entry. What it binds is unknown. The CDR3 consists of 16 residues. Germline V gives CDR1 SGDLS, CDR2 YYNGEE. Trimming left V 0 bases short and J 4 bases short, with 16 bases between. TCRdb redid the calling of the 5' RACE reads with MiXCR, one entry per CDR3 protein. The data contain about 360,000 distinct CDR3 sequences, about 15% of them singletons. These data come from a study of T-cell memory formation after mild COVID-19. Study-wide points: Pre-infection memory carried some responding clones, suggesting that cross-reactive memory joined.

The rearrangement links TRBV9 to TRBJ1-1; perhaps TRBD1 as D (5 bases). The sequence came from a man aged 18 to 30 who had mild COVID-19 (a few samples of this study predate the infection). Cell type and time point are not known. The sample consisted of PBMCs or a T cell subset sorted from them (not recorded which). The CDR3 coding sequence is TGTGCCAGCAGCGTAGCTCCGGGACCTCAGGCCACTGAAGCTTTCTTT. It encodes CASSVAPGPQATEAFF.